The clone carrying this TCR beta chain was observed many times. Its specificity is unknown. The data stem from a study of glioma-infiltrating T cells. The germline V and J ends were trimmed by 4 bases and 4 bases, with 14 bases remaining between them. From germline, CDR1 is LGHDT and CDR2 YNNKEL (reference sequence). This CDR3 contains 15 residues. Using RNA template, CDR3s of TCR alpha and beta were amplified with iRepertoire arm-PCR. Input was about 95-400 ng of tissue mRNA or PBMC total RNA. TCRdb passed the multiplex PCR reads through MiXCR, listing each CDR3 protein once. The top ten hold 44% of the sample, which has under 130,000 distinct CDR3 sequences, around 30% seen once. Findings and limits, study-wide: Very few CDR3 sequences were shared between tissue and blood. Non-neoplastic patients had below-expected tissue-blood divergence, while all gliomas exceeded expectation.

The sequencing input was glioma tissue, nonneoplastic brain tissue, or PBMCs (not recorded which). The rearrangement links TRBV3-1 to TRBJ2-1; a possible D gene is TRBD2 (5 bases). The sequence came from a human donor with low-grade glioma or glioblastoma, undergoing nonglioma brain surgery, or in good health (not recorded which). The CDR3 is CASSLELDRYNEQFF. The CDR3 nucleotides read TGTGCCAGCAGCCTAGAACTAGATCGATACAATGAGCAGTTCTTC.